This TCR beta chain emerged from a study of blood T cell repertoires in COVID-19. Study-wide background: COVID-19 samples collected from the United States, Italy and Spain covered acute and convalescent phases.

Original handling: Amplification of reference gene primers was used by the study to estimate nucleated cell counts. TCRdb's table, derived via immunoSEQ multiplex PCR, lists solely in-frame clones and lacks some. That table is the source of V, J and clone size, and D and trimming were worked out from the DNA. The sample records tens of thousands of clones, approximately 86% being singletons. This sequence was found in a man in his 70s with acute or convalescent COVID-19. Sequenced input: peripheral blood.

CDR3 coding DNA: TGTGCCAGCAGTGGACAATGGGACAGATTGAACACTGAAGCTTTCTTT. This sequence encodes CASSGQWDRLNTEAFF. The genes are TRBV6-1 and TRBJ1-1; TRBD1 matches at 7 bases. V shed 4 bases, J shed 0 bases, and the junction held 8 bases outside the gene matches. Germline-derived CDR1 and CDR2 are MNHNS and SASEGT. The CDR3 is 16 amino acids.